This TCR beta chain was observed in a study of T cells in tuberculosis. Study-wide points: GMM-specific TCRs were nearer to active tuberculosis alpha repertoires, suggesting expansion. GEM motif frequencies gave 70% accuracy; the GMM repertoire gave about 90%.

This CDR3 is built from 18 residues. Measured with immunoSEQ multiplex PCR; TCRdb has only the in-frame clones, and not every one. The table records 25,000 to 30,000 clones, 90% of them present only once. This clone ranks as medium-sized (0.01 to 0.1%). Its antigen is unidentified. At study entry, adolescents had tuberculin skin tests and IGRA screening. Unsorted cryopreserved PBMC were sequenced, averaging about 92,000 T cells per clinical donor. The gene calls are TRBV21-1 and TRBJ1-6; the table's TRBD1 call for D was not verified on the DNA. TRBV21-1 is shown as a pseudogene. This receptor was taken from a donor aged 10-35 years with latent tuberculosis or without tuberculosis infection. Specimen: PBMCs. Here the CDR3 DNA reads TGTGCCAGCATCCCCGGGACACCCTTTATGGGGTGCCATTCACCCCTCCACTTT. Translated, it gives CASIPGTPFMGCHSPLHF.